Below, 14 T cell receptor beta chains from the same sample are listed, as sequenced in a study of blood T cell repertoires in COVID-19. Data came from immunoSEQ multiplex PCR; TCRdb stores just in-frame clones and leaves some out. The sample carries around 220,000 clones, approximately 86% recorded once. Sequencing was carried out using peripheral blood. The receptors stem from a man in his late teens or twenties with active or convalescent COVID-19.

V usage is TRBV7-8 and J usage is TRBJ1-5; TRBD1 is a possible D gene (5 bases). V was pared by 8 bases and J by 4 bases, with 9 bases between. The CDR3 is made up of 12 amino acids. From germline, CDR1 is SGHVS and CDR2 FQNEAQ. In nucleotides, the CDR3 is TGTGCCAGCTCCCAGGGTAATCAGCCCCAGCATTTT. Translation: CASSQGNQPQHF.

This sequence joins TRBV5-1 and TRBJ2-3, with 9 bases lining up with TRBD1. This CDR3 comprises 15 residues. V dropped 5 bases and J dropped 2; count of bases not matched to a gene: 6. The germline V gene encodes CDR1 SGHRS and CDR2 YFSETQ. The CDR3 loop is CASRPRDRATDTQYF. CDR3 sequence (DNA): TGCGCCAGCAGACCCCGGGACAGGGCCACAGATACGCAGTATTTT. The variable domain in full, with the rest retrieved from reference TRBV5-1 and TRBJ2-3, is KAGVTQTPRYLIKTRGQQVTLSCSPISGHRSVSWYQQTPGQGLQFLFEYFSETQRNKGNFPGRFSGRQFSNSRSEMNVSTLELGDSALYLCASRPRDRATDTQYFGPGTRLTVL.

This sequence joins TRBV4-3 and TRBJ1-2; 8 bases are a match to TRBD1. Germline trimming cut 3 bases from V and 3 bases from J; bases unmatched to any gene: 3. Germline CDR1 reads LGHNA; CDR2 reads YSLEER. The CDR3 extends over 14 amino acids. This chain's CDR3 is CASSHQDRDYGYTF. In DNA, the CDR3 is TGCGCCAGCAGCCATCAGGACAGGGACTATGGCTACACCTTC.

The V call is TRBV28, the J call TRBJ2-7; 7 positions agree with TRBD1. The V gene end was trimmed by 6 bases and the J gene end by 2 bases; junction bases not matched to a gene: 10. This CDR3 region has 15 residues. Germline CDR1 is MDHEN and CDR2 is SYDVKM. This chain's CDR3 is CASRTGTATPYEQYF. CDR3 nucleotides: TGTGCCAGCAGAACAGGGACAGCGACTCCCTACGAGCAGTACTTC.

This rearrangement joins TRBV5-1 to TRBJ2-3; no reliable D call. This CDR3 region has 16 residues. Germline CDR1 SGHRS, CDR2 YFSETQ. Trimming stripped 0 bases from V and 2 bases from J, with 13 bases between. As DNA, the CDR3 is TGCGCCAGCAGCTTGGGGGCTACCGAACCCACAGATACGCAGTATTTT. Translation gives CASSLGATEPTDTQYF.

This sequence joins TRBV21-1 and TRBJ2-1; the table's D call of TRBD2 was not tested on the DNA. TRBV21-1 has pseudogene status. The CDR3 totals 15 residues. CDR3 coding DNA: TGTGCCAGCAGCGAAGGGACGAAACTAGTCCCTGAGCAGTTCTTC. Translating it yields CASSEGTKLVPEQFF.

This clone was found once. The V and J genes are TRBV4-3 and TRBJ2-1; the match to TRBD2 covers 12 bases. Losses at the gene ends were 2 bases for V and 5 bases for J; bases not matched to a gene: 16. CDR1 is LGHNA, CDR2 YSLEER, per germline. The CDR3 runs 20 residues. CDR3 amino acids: CASSQWTSGNIISPHNEQFF. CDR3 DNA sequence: TGCGCCAGCAGCCAATGGACTAGCGGGAATATTATAAGCCCGCACAATGAGCAGTTCTTC.

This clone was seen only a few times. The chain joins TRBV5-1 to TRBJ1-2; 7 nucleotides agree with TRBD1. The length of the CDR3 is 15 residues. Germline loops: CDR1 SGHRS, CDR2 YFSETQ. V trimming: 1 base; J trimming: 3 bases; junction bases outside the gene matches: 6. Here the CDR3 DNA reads TGCGCCAGCAGCTTGAGGGACAGACCCGACTATGGCTACACCTTC. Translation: CASSLRDRPDYGYTF.

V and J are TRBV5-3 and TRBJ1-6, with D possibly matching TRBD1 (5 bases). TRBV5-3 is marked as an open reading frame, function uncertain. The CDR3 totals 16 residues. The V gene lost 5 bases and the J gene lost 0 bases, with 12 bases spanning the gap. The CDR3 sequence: CARRTGTVSYNSPLHF. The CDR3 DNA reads TGTGCCAGAAGGACCGGGACTGTCTCCTATAATTCACCCCTCCACTTT.

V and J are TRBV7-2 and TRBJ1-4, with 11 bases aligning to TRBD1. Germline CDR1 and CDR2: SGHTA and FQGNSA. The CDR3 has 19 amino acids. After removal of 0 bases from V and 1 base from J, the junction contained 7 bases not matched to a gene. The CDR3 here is CASSLAPGQGAGTNEKLFF. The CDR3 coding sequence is TGTGCCAGCAGCTTAGCTCCAGGACAGGGGGCCGGAACTAATGAAAAACTGTTTTTT.

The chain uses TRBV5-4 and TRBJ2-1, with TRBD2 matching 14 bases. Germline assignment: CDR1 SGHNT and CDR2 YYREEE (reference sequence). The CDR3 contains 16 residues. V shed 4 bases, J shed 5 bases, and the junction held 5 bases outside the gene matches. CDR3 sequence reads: CASSAPGLAGDNEQFF. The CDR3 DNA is TGTGCCAGCAGCGCCCCGGGACTAGCGGGAGACAATGAGCAGTTCTTC. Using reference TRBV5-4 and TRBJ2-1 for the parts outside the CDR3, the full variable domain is ETGVTQSPTHLIKTRGQQVTLRCSSQSGHNTVSWYQQALGQGPQFIFQYYREEENGRGNFPPRFSGLQFPNYSSELNVNALELDDSALYLCASSAPGLAGDNEQFFGPGTRLTVL.

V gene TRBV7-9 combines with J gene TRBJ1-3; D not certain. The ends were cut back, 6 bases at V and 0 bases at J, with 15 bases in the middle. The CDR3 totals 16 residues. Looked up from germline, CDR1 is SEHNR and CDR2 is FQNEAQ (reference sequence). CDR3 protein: CASSLEPEGSGNTIYF. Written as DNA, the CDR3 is TGTGCCAGCAGTCTAGAGCCAGAGGGCTCTGGAAACACCATATATTTT.

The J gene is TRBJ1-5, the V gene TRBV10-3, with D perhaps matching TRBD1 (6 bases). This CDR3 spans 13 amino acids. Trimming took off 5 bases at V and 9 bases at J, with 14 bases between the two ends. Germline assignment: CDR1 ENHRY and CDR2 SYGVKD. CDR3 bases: TGTGCCATCAGTATAGGGGGTCAATGGCCCCAGCATTTT. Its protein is CAISIGGQWPQHF.

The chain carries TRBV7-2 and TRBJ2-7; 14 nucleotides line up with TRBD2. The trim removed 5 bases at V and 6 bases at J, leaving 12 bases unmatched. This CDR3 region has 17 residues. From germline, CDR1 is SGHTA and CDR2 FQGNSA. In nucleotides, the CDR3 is TGTGCCAGCAGCCACTCTTGGGGGACTAGCGGGAGTCGCGAGCAGTACTTC. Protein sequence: CASSHSWGTSGSREQYF.